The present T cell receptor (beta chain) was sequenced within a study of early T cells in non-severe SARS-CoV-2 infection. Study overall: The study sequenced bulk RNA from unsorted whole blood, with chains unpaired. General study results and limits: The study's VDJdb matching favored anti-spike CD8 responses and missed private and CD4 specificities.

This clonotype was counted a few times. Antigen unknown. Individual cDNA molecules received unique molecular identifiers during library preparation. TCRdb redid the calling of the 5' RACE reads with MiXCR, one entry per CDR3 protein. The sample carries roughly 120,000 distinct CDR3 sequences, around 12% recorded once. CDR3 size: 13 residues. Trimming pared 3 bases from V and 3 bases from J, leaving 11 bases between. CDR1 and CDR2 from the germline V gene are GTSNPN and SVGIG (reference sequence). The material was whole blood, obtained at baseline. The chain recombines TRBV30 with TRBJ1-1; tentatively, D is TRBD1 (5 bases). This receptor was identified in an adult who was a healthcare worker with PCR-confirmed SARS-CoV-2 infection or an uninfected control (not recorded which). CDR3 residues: CAWSLRGDTEAFF. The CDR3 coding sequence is TGTGCCTGGAGCCTACGGGGGGACACTGAAGCTTTCTTT.